This TCR beta chain comes out of a study of blood T cell repertoires in COVID-19. Study at large: Samples of COVID-19 (acute and convalescent) were obtained from the United States, Italy and Spain. Sources were T cells, B-cell-depleted T cells, or PBMCs; the material itself was cDNA or gDNA.

The ends lost 4 bases at V and 10 bases at J; junction bases unmatched: 9. Germline V lookup: CDR1 LGHDT, CDR2 YNNKEL (reference sequence). CDR3 length equals 14 residues. The count of this clone is one. Authors' analysis steps: How many nucleated cells were present was estimated from reference gene primer amplification. Profiled with immunoSEQ multiplex PCR; TCRdb holds only in-frame clones, not every one. The V and J calls and the clone size are those of that table, but D and trimming were determined from the DNA. This table has 80,000 to 100,000 clones, 86% appearing once. This sequence was found in a woman of 80 years or more with acute or convalescent COVID-19. Sample: peripheral blood. The V call is TRBV3-1 (or the pseudogene TRBV3-2), the J call TRBJ2-1, with 8 positions matching TRBD2. The CDR3 is CASSRGAGGEEQFF. The CDR3 coding sequence is TGTGCCAGCAGCCGCGGGGCGGGGGGAGAGGAGCAGTTCTTC.